These 28 T cell receptor beta chains came from one sample sequenced in a study of cytomegalovirus exposure and HLA in healthy donors. The PCR ran on 60 Vbeta and 13 Jbeta primers. The table came from immunoSEQ multiplex PCR; TCRdb's copy has only in-frame clones and leaves some out. The table lists about 58,000 clones. Material for sequencing was PBMCs. These receptors all stem from a woman under 30 in good health and CMV-seronegative.

This chain uses TRBV6-1 with TRBJ1-5; TRBD1 aligns across 10 bases. After removal of 3 bases from V and 1 base from J, the junction contained 6 bases not matched to a gene. The CDR3 is 17 residues long. CDR1 is MNHNS and CDR2 is SASEGT in the germline V gene. CDR3 nucleotides: TGTGCCAGCAGTGACCCGACAGGGGGCGGAAGCAATCAGCCCCAGCATTTT. Amino acid sequence: CASSDPTGGGSNQPQHF.

The chain is built from TRBV25-1 and TRBJ2-4; D call uncertain. Germline-derived CDR1 and CDR2 are MGHDK and SYGVNS. V lost 1 base and J 0 bases, leaving 13 bases between the germline ends. This CDR3 spans 17 amino acids. CDR3 amino acids: CASSELGRLLAKNIQYF. The CDR3 coding sequence is TGTGCCAGCAGTGAATTGGGCAGGCTATTAGCCAAAAACATTCAGTACTTC.

This rearrangement joins TRBV5-1 to TRBJ1-1, with D perhaps TRBD1 (5 bases). This CDR3 is 15 amino acids long. Germline V gives CDR1 SGHRS, CDR2 YFSETQ. V dropped 5 bases and J dropped 4 bases, with 18 bases sitting between them. CDR3 sequence (DNA): TGCGCCAGCAGTAGCCCCAGGGTAGGAAGCACTGAAGCTTTCTTT. As protein: CASSSPRVGSTEAFF.

The V call is TRBV28, the J call TRBJ1-4; no firm D call. The CDR3 is 15 amino acids. Germline values: CDR1 MDHEN, CDR2 SYDVKM. The V end was cut by 4 bases, the J end by 0 bases, with 9 bases between. Written as DNA, the CDR3 is TGTGCCAGCAGTTGGGCGGGTCCAACTAATGAAAAACTGTTTTTT. Protein sequence: CASSWAGPTNEKLFF.

The rearrangement uses TRBV4-2 and TRBJ2-7, with 7 bases aligning to TRBD2. The CDR3 length is 16 residues. Germline V gene lookup returns CDR1 LGHNA and CDR2 YNFKEQ. V gave up 4 bases and J gave up 2 bases; unmatched junction bases: 11. The CDR3 nucleotides read TGTGCCAGCAGCCCTCAAAAGGCGGGGGAAGCCTACGAGCAGTACTTC. Protein: CASSPQKAGEAYEQYF.

The rearrangement uses TRBV11-2 and TRBJ1-3, with D tentatively TRBD1 (5 bases). The V gene's germline CDR1 is SGHAT and CDR2 FQNNGV. Trimming cost V 5 bases and J 4 bases, with 24 bases left between them. This CDR3 region has 18 residues. CDR3 region: CASSPGGSYRSGGNTIYF. In DNA, the CDR3 is TGTGCCAGCAGCCCCGGGGGGTCCTACAGGTCTGGCGGAAACACCATATATTTT.

The gene calls are TRBV6-5 and TRBJ2-7, with a possible D match to TRBD2 (6 bases). The germline V and J ends were trimmed by 4 bases and 2 bases, with 15 bases remaining between them. This CDR3 has 15 amino acids. The germline V gene has CDR1 MNHEY and CDR2 SVGAGI. CDR3 DNA: TGTGCCAGCAGTTCGGTCTCCGGAGGGCCCTACGAGCAGTACTTC. Translation: CASSSVSGGPYEQYF.

The chain has TRBV29-1 and TRBJ2-1; TRBD1 agrees at 9 bases. With V trimmed by 7 bases and J by 0 bases, 7 bases remained unmatched. Germline values: CDR1 SQVTM, CDR2 ANQGSEA. This CDR3 is built from 15 residues. CDR3 sequence reads: CSAEGTGSSYNEQFF. The CDR3 DNA follows: TGCAGCGCCGAAGGGACAGGGAGCTCCTACAATGAGCAGTTCTTC.

V usage is TRBV10-3 and J usage is TRBJ2-2, with 10 positions matching TRBD2. With V trimmed by 7 bases and J by 2 bases, 4 bases remained unmatched. The CDR3 is made up of 15 amino acids. Germline CDR1 reads ENHRY; CDR2 reads SYGVKD. The CDR3 DNA is TGTGCCATCACTACTAGCGGGGATAACACCGGGGAGCTGTTTTTT. Translated, it gives CAITTSGDNTGELFF.

The chain combines TRBV29-1 with TRBJ1-1, with TRBD1 matching over 8 bases. The length of the CDR3 is 14 residues. The V and J ends lost 3 bases and 3 bases, in that order; junction bases with no gene match: 6. CDR1 SQVTM and CDR2 ANQGSEA come from the germline V gene. CDR3 coding DNA: TGCAGCGTTGAGGACAGGGATGTGGACACTGAAGCTTTCTTT. This translates into CSVEDRDVDTEAFF.

This rearrangement joins TRBV5-1 to TRBJ2-2; TRBD1 aligns across 7 bases. J lost 1 base, V lost 0 bases, and 3 bases had no gene match. This CDR3 is 16 amino acids long. CDR1 is SGHRS, CDR2 YFSETQ, per germline. The CDR3 reads CASSLAGQLNTGELFF. CDR3 sequence (DNA): TGCGCCAGCAGCTTGGCGGGACAGTTGAACACCGGGGAGCTGTTTTTT.

The rearrangement joins TRBV6-1 to TRBJ2-1; tentative D call: TRBD1 (6 bases). Germline V gene lookup returns CDR1 MNHNS and CDR2 SASEGT. With 7 bases removed from V and 2 bases from J, the gap between germline ends came to 15 bases. The CDR3 covers 15 residues. CDR3 protein: CASISKGGTYNEQFF. CDR3 sequence (DNA): TGTGCCAGCATAAGCAAAGGGGGAACCTACAATGAGCAGTTCTTC.

The rearrangement joins TRBV6-4 to TRBJ1-1; 8 positions match TRBD1. Per the germline V gene, CDR1 is MRHNA and CDR2 is SNTAGT. The CDR3 runs 15 residues. With V trimmed by 5 bases and J by 1 base, 6 bases remained unmatched. CDR3 DNA: TGTGCCAGCAGTAGAACCGGGACAGGGAACACTGAAGCTTTCTTT. The encoded protein is CASSRTGTGNTEAFF.

V is TRBV6-5 and J is TRBJ1-2, with D perhaps matching TRBD1 (6 bases). Germline-derived CDR1 and CDR2 are MNHEY and SVGAGI. The V gene lost 0 bases and the J gene lost 4 bases, with 9 bases spanning the gap. The CDR3 spans 14 residues. The CDR3 DNA reads as TGTGCCAGCAGTTACTCCAGCAGGGGCTATGGCTACACCTTC. It encodes CASSYSSRGYGYTF.

The chain has TRBV15 and TRBJ1-3, with D hard to call. The CDR3 covers 13 residues. V dropped 8 bases and J dropped 0 bases, with 8 bases sitting between them. The V gene's germline CDR1 is LNHNV and CDR2 YYDKDF (reference sequence). The CDR3 sequence: CATGGTSGNTIYF. DNA of the CDR3: TGTGCCACCGGAGGTACCTCTGGAAACACCATATATTTT.

V gene TRBV6-6 combines with J gene TRBJ2-6; D is unclear. The germline gives CDR1 MNHNY, CDR2 SVGAGI (reference sequence). The CDR3 loop spans 16 amino acids. V was pared by 0 bases and J by 0 bases, with 6 bases between. DNA of the CDR3: TGTGCCAGCAGTTACTCGTCGTACTCTGGGGCCAACGTCCTGACTTTC. This codes for CASSYSSYSGANVLTF.

The chain employs TRBV6-1 and TRBJ2-3; weak D call: TRBD2 (6 bases). The CDR3 has 13 amino acids. Germline values: CDR1 MNHNS, CDR2 SASEGT. Trimming left V 8 bases short and J 6 bases short, with 15 bases between. The CDR3 loop is CASAEGQRDTQYF. Here the CDR3 DNA reads TGTGCCAGCGCGGAGGGCCAACGGGATACGCAGTATTTT.

The rearrangement uses TRBV28 and TRBJ2-7; possible D gene TRBD2, 6 bases. The germline CDR1 and CDR2 sequences are MDHEN and SYDVKM. V shed 6 bases and J shed 5 bases, with 17 bases lying between them. The CDR3 is made up of 14 amino acids. DNA for the CDR3: TGTGCCAGCAGGGACTATTCGGAATCCCACGAGCAGTACTTC. Amino acid sequence: CASRDYSESHEQYF.

The chain links TRBV9 to TRBJ2-1; 10 bases map to TRBD2. The CDR3 is made up of 16 amino acids. The junction had 12 bases not matched to a gene; V was cut back by 4 bases and J by 8 bases. Germline V gene lookup returns CDR1 SGDLS and CDR2 YYNGEE. The CDR3 nucleotides read TGTGCCAGCAGCCTAGGGTTGGCTAGCGGGAGTGATGAGCAGTTCTTC. This gives the protein CASSLGLASGSDEQFF.

The rearrangement joins TRBV19 to TRBJ2-4; D gene uncertain. The CDR3 loop spans 12 amino acids. Trimming stripped 5 bases from V and 6 bases from J, with 8 bases between. Germline V lookup: CDR1 LNHDA, CDR2 SQIVND (reference sequence). CDR3 protein: CASSRHGNIQYF. CDR3 DNA sequence: TGTGCCAGTAGTCGACACGGAAACATTCAGTACTTC. The whole variable domain, filled in from reference TRBV19 and TRBJ2-4, reads DGGITQSPKYLFRKEGQNVTLSCEQNLNHDAMYWYRQDPGQGLRLIYYSQIVNDFQKGDIAEGYSVSREKKESFPLTVTSAQKNPTAFYLCASSRHGNIQYFGAGTRLSVL.

CDR3 nucleotide sequence: TGTGCCAGCAGCTTCTCCCTCTCCACCGGGGAGCTGTTTTTT. It specifies CASSFSLSTGELFF. V usage is TRBV7-7 and J usage is TRBJ2-2; D unclear. This CDR3 region has 14 residues. Trimming cost V 3 bases and J 4 bases, with 9 bases left between them. From germline, CDR1 is SSHAT and CDR2 FNYEAQ (reference sequence).

This rearrangement joins TRBV5-1 to TRBJ2-7; TRBD1 aligns across 8 bases. Trimming at V came to 0 bases and at J to 2 bases, leaving 1 base not matched to a gene. Germline CDR1 reads SGHRS; CDR2 reads YFSETQ. The CDR3 totals 14 residues. The CDR3 coding sequence is TGCGCCAGCAGCTTGGGGGACAGGACCTACGAGCAGTACTTC. Translated: CASSLGDRTYEQYF.

The chain carries TRBV5-1 and TRBJ2-5, with 10 bases fitting TRBD1. Near its end, the DNA agrees better with TRBJ2-7, so the J call may be wrong. The CDR3 is 14 residues long. Germline V CDR1 and CDR2: SGHRS, YFSETQ. Here the CDR3 reads CASSLGTGGYEQYF. The CDR3 coding sequence is TGCGCCAGCAGCTTGGGGACAGGGGGCTACGAGCAGTACTTC.

This chain connects TRBV6-5 to TRBJ2-2; 11 positions match TRBD2. The germline V gene encodes CDR1 MNHEY and CDR2 SVGAGI. The V gene end was trimmed by 6 bases and the J gene end by 6 bases; junction bases not matched to a gene: 6. CDR3 length: 15 residues. The CDR3, as DNA: TGTGCCAGCAGCGTACTAGCGGGAGAGGCCGGGGAGCTGTTTTTT. Translated, it gives CASSVLAGEAGELFF.

This chain links TRBV6-5 with TRBJ2-7, with TRBD2 matching over 12 bases. The V and J ends lost 4 bases and 3 bases, in that order; junction bases with no gene match: 7. CDR1 MNHEY and CDR2 SVGAGI come from the germline V gene. The CDR3 runs to 16 residues. In DNA form, the CDR3 reads TGTGCCAGCAGTTCACCCGGACTAGCGGGGATCTACGAGCAGTACTTC. This gives the protein CASSSPGLAGIYEQYF.

This chain uses TRBV5-1 with TRBJ2-3; 13 bases match TRBD2. Germline V gives CDR1 SGHRS, CDR2 YFSETQ. The ends lost 0 bases at V and 8 bases at J; junction bases unmatched: 6. CDR3 length equals 16 residues. This chain's CDR3 is CASSLELAGGAGTQYF. CDR3 nucleotide sequence: TGCGCCAGCAGCTTGGAACTAGCGGGGGGGGCGGGTACGCAGTATTTT.

The V and J genes are TRBV5-4 and TRBJ2-2; TRBD1 is a possible D gene (6 bases). This CDR3 spans 16 amino acids. Germline CDR1 and CDR2: SGHNT and YYREEE (reference sequence). The V end was cut by 3 bases, the J end by 5 bases, with 17 bases between. CDR3 residues: CASSSAGTQLTGELFF. The CDR3 region has the DNA TGTGCCAGCAGCTCGGCCGGGACACAACTGACCGGGGAGCTGTTTTTT.

V and J are TRBV19 and TRBJ2-7; 8 bases agree with TRBD2. Germline V CDR1 and CDR2: LNHDA, SQIVND (reference sequence). The CDR3 runs to 15 residues. V trimming: 3 bases; J trimming: 3 bases; junction bases outside the gene matches: 7. The CDR3 spells CASSMLAGDIYEQYF. As DNA, the CDR3 is TGTGCCAGTAGTATGCTAGCGGGCGATATCTACGAGCAGTACTTC.